The 13 T cell receptor beta chains below all came from one sample that was sequenced in a study of T cells in localized non-small cell lung cancer. The protocol was immunoSEQ multiplex PCR, while the TCRdb copy is restricted to in-frame clones and leaves out a portion. The sample has roughly 26,000 clones; around 93% are singletons. The sample in question was peripheral blood, obtained before any cancer treatment. These TCRs come from a female donor of 60 years or more with stage II squamous cell lung carcinoma.

The rearrangement joins TRBV7-9 to TRBJ2-4; D is uncertain. CDR3 length equals 15 residues. CDR1 SEHNR and CDR2 FQNEAQ come from the germline V gene (reference sequence). Trimming removed 3 bases from V and 14 bases from J, with 23 bases in between. The CDR3 DNA follows: TGTGCCAGCAGCTTGGGCCCTAGTAGAAGTATGGTGAAGTACTTC. It is translated as CASSLGPSRSMVKYF.

The gene calls are TRBV7-2 and TRBJ2-3; 9 nucleotides line up with TRBD2. Germline CDR1 SGHTA, CDR2 FQGNSA. This CDR3 comprises 16 residues. V dropped 1 base and J dropped 4; count of bases not matched to a gene: 6. The CDR3 coding sequence is TGTGCCAGCAGCTTAGTCGGTTTAGCGGGAGCAGATACGCAGTATTTT. It encodes CASSLVGLAGADTQYF.

This chain uses TRBV9 with TRBJ2-7; D assignment may be TRBD1 or TRBD2 (5 bases each). From germline, CDR1 is SGDLS and CDR2 YYNGEE. The CDR3 consists of 13 residues. Trimming left V 2 bases short and J 9 bases short, with 15 bases between. Written as DNA, the CDR3 is TGTGCCAGCAGCGTCTCCGCAGAGGGGAGGCAGTACTTC. As protein: CASSVSAEGRQYF.

This clone was recorded only once. This chain uses TRBV19 with TRBJ1-2; D ambiguous. The germline gives CDR1 LNHDA, CDR2 SQIVND (reference sequence). V gave up 7 bases and J gave up 6 bases, with 21 bases separating them. The CDR3 runs to 15 residues. Here the CDR3 reads CASNPTRNMRNGYTF. The CDR3 bases are TGTGCCAGTAACCCGACACGGAACATGAGAAATGGCTACACCTTC.

This clone has only a few counts. V usage is TRBV7-2 and J usage is TRBJ1-6, with a weak D call TRBD1 (6 bases). Trimming shortened V by 1 base and J by 5 bases, and 12 bases separated the two germline ends. CDR1 and CDR2 (germline): SGHTA, FQGNSA. There are 16 residues in the CDR3. DNA for the CDR3: TGTGCCAGCAGCTTAGGAAGCCCAGGGGATAATTCACCCCTCCACTTT. This translates into CASSLGSPGDNSPLHF.

The chain has TRBV10-3 and TRBJ1-1; TRBD1 agrees at 8 bases. V shed 5 bases and J 3 bases; nucleotides not matched to a gene: 2. Germline CDR1 ENHRY, CDR2 SYGVKD. This CDR3 has 13 amino acids. This chain's CDR3 is CAISRQGYTEAFF. The CDR3 bases are TGTGCCATCAGTAGACAGGGGTACACTGAAGCTTTCTTT.

There are a few counts of this clone. The chain is built from TRBV6-5 and TRBJ1-2; 9 positions match TRBD1. Germline V gene sequence: CDR1 MNHEY, CDR2 SVGAGI. The trim removed 6 bases at V and 6 bases at J, leaving 5 bases unmatched. This CDR3 has 13 residues. DNA of the CDR3: TGTGCCAGCAGGGGGACAGGGCACCATGGCTACACCTTC. Translating it yields CASRGTGHHGYTF.

This chain connects TRBV6-1 to TRBJ1-5; possible D gene TRBD1, 6 bases. The germline V gene has CDR1 MNHNS and CDR2 SASEGT. This CDR3 region has 14 residues. V lost 5 bases and J lost 7, with 15 bases in between. CDR3 sequence (DNA): TGTGCCAGCAGTATCCAGGGGTCAAGACAGCCCCAGCATTTT. This encodes CASSIQGSRQPQHF.

The rearrangement uses TRBV27 and TRBJ1-6; a weak D match, TRBD1 (6 bases). Trimming pared 6 bases from V and 1 base from J, leaving 19 bases between. The CDR3 is 18 amino acids. Germline V gene lookup returns CDR1 MNHEY and CDR2 SMNVEV (reference sequence). The CDR3 loop is CASRVGTQTLSYNSPLHF. The CDR3 DNA reads TGTGCCAGCAGGGTTGGGACACAAACATTGTCCTATAATTCACCCCTCCACTTT.

The gene calls are TRBV29-1 and TRBJ2-1; tentatively, D is TRBD2 (5 bases). The germline V and J ends were trimmed by 8 bases and 6 bases, with 14 bases remaining between them. The CDR3 loop spans 12 amino acids. CDR1 and CDR2 (germline): SQVTM, ANQGSEA. The CDR3 loop is CSSKNGVNEQFF. The CDR3 DNA follows: TGCAGCTCAAAGAACGGGGTCAATGAGCAGTTCTTC.

The chain couples TRBV4-3 to TRBJ2-1; possible D gene TRBD2, 5 bases. The germline V gene has CDR1 LGHNA and CDR2 YSLEER. This CDR3 has 13 residues. V was shortened by 1 base and J by 7 bases, with 8 bases between the two germline ends. The CDR3 reads CASSQAGVNEQFF. CDR3 sequence (DNA): TGCGCCAGCAGCCAAGCCGGGGTAAATGAGCAGTTCTTC.

The CDR3 loop is CASSNRGQGSSGANVLTF. As DNA, the CDR3 is TGTGCCAGCAGCAATAGGGGACAGGGTTCCTCTGGGGCCAACGTCCTGACTTTC. J is TRBJ2-6 and V is TRBV21-1; the D call in the table, TRBD1, was not verified against the DNA. TRBV21-1 is flagged as a pseudogene. CDR3 length equals 18 residues.

The V call is TRBV5-4, the J call TRBJ2-7; D could derive from TRBD1 or TRBD2 (5 bases each). Deletions cut 5 bases from V and 3 bases from J, with 15 bases between. This CDR3 has 14 residues. The germline gives CDR1 SGHNT, CDR2 YYREEE (reference sequence). The CDR3: CASSQGPDRYEQYF. The CDR3 coding sequence is TGTGCCAGCAGTCAGGGACCCGACCGCTACGAGCAGTACTTC.